Included here is one TCR beta chain sequence, with context. Its target is not known. The data belong to a study of T cell repertoires in cytomegalovirus infection. About the research overall: From public TCR beta signatures came an indication of both CMV infection and matching HLA type.

Germline V CDR1 and CDR2: MRHNA, SNTAGT. Trimming stripped 3 bases from V and 6 bases from J, with 9 bases between. There are 13 residues in the CDR3. Overall study findings and caveats: What dominated the ex vivo response were HLA-C-restricted CMV-specific TCR beta clonotypes.

TCRdb re-called the reads through MiXCR, storing one row per CDR3 protein. The sample lists fewer than 950,000 distinct CDR3 sequences, approximately 30% occurring once. The chain combines TRBV6-4 with TRBJ2-1; D unclear. The material sequenced was cultured CD8+ T cells from PBMCs, taken from culture after CMV antigen stimulation. The receptor comes from a human donor in good health (CMV status not recorded). Some clones in this sample may be carry-over from other donors' samples. The CDR3 protein is CASSESGINEQFF. CDR3 nucleotide sequence: TGTGCCAGCAGTGAGTCGGGTATCAATGAGCAGTTCTTC.